Below, 26 T cell receptor beta chains from the same sample are listed, as sequenced in a study of T cells in Graves' hyperthyroidism and ophthalmopathy. The source material, RNA transcripts, was used to amplify TCR beta CDR3 regions. The HTBI primer set served for first-round RT-PCR of the TCR CDR3. Each CDR3 protein is one row after TCRdb ran MiXCR on the multiplex PCR reads. The profile shows 450,000 to 650,000 distinct CDR3 sequences, approximately 17% of them singletons. The sample taken for sequencing was blood. The origin of the receptors is a woman younger than 35 with Graves' ophthalmopathy.

At least ten counts were recorded for this clonotype. The chain employs TRBV28 and TRBJ1-6, with TRBD1 identical over 7 bases. This CDR3 is built from 18 residues. V dropped 6 bases and J dropped 9; count of bases not matched to a gene: 20. Germline V gene sequence: CDR1 MDHEN, CDR2 SYDVKM. The CDR3 region has the DNA TGTGCCAGCAGCCGAGACGGGGGCAGGGGGACCTCCGGTTCACCCCTCCACTTT. It translates to CASSRDGGRGTSGSPLHF.

The CDR3 loop reads CASSIKGDGNEQFF. CDR3 bases: TGTGCCAGTAGTATTAAGGGTGACGGGAATGAGCAGTTCTTC. The rearrangement links TRBV19 to TRBJ2-1; D gene ambiguous. Trimming pared 3 bases from V and 7 bases from J, leaving 13 bases between. CDR1 is LNHDA and CDR2 is SQIVND in the germline V gene (reference sequence). This CDR3 comprises 14 residues.

The chain has TRBV3-1 and TRBJ1-2, with D uncertain. V shed 0 bases and J shed 8 bases, with 7 bases lying between them. The germline CDR1 and CDR2 sequences are LGHDT and YNNKEL (reference sequence). The length of the CDR3 is 12 residues. The CDR3 sequence is CASSQDPGGYTF. In nucleotides, the CDR3 is TGTGCCAGCAGCCAAGATCCTGGGGGCTACACCTTC.

This clonotype was recorded many times. V is TRBV28 and J is TRBJ2-3; TRBD1 might be the D (5 bases). The CDR3 covers 15 residues. The V and J ends lost 5 bases and 1 base respectively, with 13 bases between them. Germline loops: CDR1 MDHEN, CDR2 SYDVKM. CDR3 loop: CASSPKRGRTDTQYF. CDR3 sequence (DNA): TGTGCCAGCAGTCCGAAAAGGGGTCGCACAGATACGCAGTATTTT.

This clonotype was detected ten times or more. This chain connects TRBV5-6 to TRBJ1-1; D unresolved. Germline V CDR1 and CDR2: SGHDT, YYEEEE. CDR3 length: 14 residues. V dropped 4 bases and J dropped 3 bases, with 13 bases sitting between them. The CDR3 DNA reads as TGTGCCAGCAGCCCTTTTGGGTCCTACACTGAAGCTTTCTTT. Protein sequence: CASSPFGSYTEAFF.

The rearrangement uses TRBV6-1 and TRBJ2-1; 8 positions match TRBD1. CDR3 size: 16 residues. V lost 4 bases to trimming and J lost 3 bases; unmatched junction nucleotides: 8. Germline loops: CDR1 MNHNS, CDR2 SASEGT. CDR3 bases: TGTGCCAGCAGTGGGCTGGACAGGGAAATCTACAATGAGCAGTTCTTC. It is translated as CASSGLDREIYNEQFF.

The table lists this clonotype with many counts. This chain joins TRBV12-3 or TRBV12-4 and TRBJ2-1; 7 nucleotides align to TRBD1. This CDR3 contains 17 residues. Trimming at V came to 5 bases and at J to 4 bases, leaving 14 bases not matched to a gene. The DNA of the CDR3 is TGTGCCAGCAGTCCCCTTAGGCGGACAGGCCCATACAATGAGCAGTTCTTC. Amino acids: CASSPLRRTGPYNEQFF.

The table lists this clonotype with a few counts. The rearrangement joins TRBV4-1 to TRBJ2-5, with 7 bases that match TRBD2. CDR1 and CDR2 from the germline V gene are MGHRA and YSYEKL. The CDR3 runs 15 residues. J lost 4 bases, V lost 4 bases, and 9 bases had no gene match. CDR3 sequence (DNA): TGCGCCAGCAGCCGAGGCGGGGGTGGGGGAGAGACCCAGTACTTC. Its translation is CASSRGGGGGETQYF.

This clonotype was seen a few times. The chain has TRBV19 and TRBJ2-3; 14 bases fit TRBD2. V dropped 4 bases and J dropped 3; count of bases not matched to a gene: 6. The CDR3 sequence is 17 residues long. The V gene's germline CDR1 is LNHDA and CDR2 SQIVND (reference sequence). CDR3 in DNA: TGTGCCAGTAGTAAGACGACTAGCGGGAGGGGGACAGATACGCAGTATTTT. It is translated as CASSKTTSGRGTDTQYF.

This clonotype came up many times. The DNA for the CDR3 is TGTGCCAGCAGTGGCCAGACTAGCGGTTTGAGCTCCTACAATGAGCAGTTCTTC. The encoded protein is CASSGQTSGLSSYNEQFF. The V gene is TRBV6-1, the J gene TRBJ2-1; TRBD2 matches 9 bases. V trimming: 4 bases; J trimming: 0 bases; junction bases outside the gene matches: 10. In germline, CDR1 is MNHNS, CDR2 SASEGT. The CDR3 consists of 18 residues.

The gene calls are TRBV12-3 or TRBV12-4 and TRBJ1-1; D is undetermined. CDR3 length: 15 residues. The ends were cut back, 5 bases at V and 1 base at J, with 14 bases in the middle. CDR3 residues: CASSESVQANTEAFF. The CDR3 DNA reads TGTGCCAGCAGTGAGTCGGTGCAGGCGAACACTGAAGCTTTCTTT.

The sample holds many counts of this clonotype. This chain joins TRBV12-3 or TRBV12-4 and TRBJ1-2; D call uncertain. This CDR3 is 14 amino acids long. V dropped 7 bases and J dropped 4 bases, with 16 bases sitting between them. CDR3 in amino acids: CASTREGRGYGYTF. For the CDR3, the DNA is TGTGCCAGCACTCGGGAGGGCCGGGGCTATGGCTACACCTTC.

The chain is built from TRBV7-3 and TRBJ2-1; tentative D call: TRBD2 (6 bases). V was shortened by 3 bases and J by 9 bases, with 12 bases between the two germline ends. The germline V gene has CDR1 SGHTA and CDR2 FQGTGA. This CDR3 spans 13 amino acids. This chain's CDR3 is CASSLTRLGEQFF. The DNA for the CDR3 is TGTGCCAGCAGCTTGACTAGGTTAGGTGAGCAGTTCTTC.

This clonotype has more than one count but fewer than ten. The chain carries TRBV29-1 and TRBJ2-7, with a weak D call TRBD1 (7 bases). The V end was cut by 0 bases, the J end by 2 bases, with 14 bases between. The CDR3 loop spans 15 amino acids. Per germline, CDR1 SQVTM and CDR2 ANQGSEA. Written as DNA, the CDR3 is TGCAGCGTTGAAGATCTGGCAGGGGGGCCCTACGAGCAGTACTTC. Its protein product is CSVEDLAGGPYEQYF.

Ten or more counts support this clonotype. This CDR3 is CASGGTEAFF. CDR3 sequence (DNA): TGTGCCAGCGGGGGAACTGAAGCTTTCTTT. The rearrangement uses TRBV11-2 and TRBJ1-1; D perhaps matches TRBD1 (5 bases). In germline, CDR1 is SGHAT, CDR2 FQNNGV. V shed 8 bases and J shed 5 bases, with 6 bases lying between them. There are 10 residues in the CDR3.

The chain uses TRBV19 and TRBJ2-3, with unresolved D. V was clipped by 7 bases and J by 1 base, with 6 bases between them. The CDR3 spans 12 residues. Per the germline V gene, CDR1 is LNHDA and CDR2 is SQIVND (reference sequence). CDR3 bases: TGTGCCAGTACCCAAGGCACAGATACGCAGTATTTT. It codes for CASTQGTDTQYF.

This rearrangement joins TRBV4-1 to TRBJ2-1; TRBD2 is a possible D gene (7 bases). The CDR3 runs 16 residues. CDR1 and CDR2 (germline): MGHRA, YSYEKL. Trimming pared 1 base from V and 5 bases from J, leaving 15 bases between. CDR3 sequence reads: CASSQGRGGGNNEQFF. In nucleotides, the CDR3 is TGCGCCAGCAGCCAAGGCAGGGGCGGGGGCAACAATGAGCAGTTCTTC.

In its sample, this clonotype was seen many times. The genes are TRBV12-3 or TRBV12-4 and TRBJ1-6; TRBD1 agrees at 7 bases. V lost 6 bases, J lost 5 bases, and 7 bases stayed unmatched. The CDR3 totals 15 residues. Here the CDR3 reads CASSPQTGDNSPLHF. In DNA, the CDR3 is TGTGCCAGCAGCCCTCAAACAGGGGATAATTCACCCCTCCACTTT.

This clonotype appeared many times. The V call is TRBV20-1, the J call TRBJ2-1; TRBD2 aligns across 8 bases. Germline CDR1 DFQATT, CDR2 SNEGSKA (reference sequence). CDR3 length equals 11 residues. The CDR3: CRSGSGNEQFF. CDR3 bases: TGCAGGAGCGGGAGTGGCAATGAGCAGTTCTTC.

CDR3 region: CASSLDSLNNNEKLFF. CDR3 bases: TGCGCCAGCAGCTTGGACAGCCTAAATAATAATGAAAAACTGTTTTTT. V and J are TRBV5-1 and TRBJ1-4; D remains ambiguous. Trimming left V 0 bases short and J 4 bases short, with 13 bases between. Germline CDR1 reads SGHRS; CDR2 reads YFSETQ. The CDR3 loop spans 16 amino acids.

The table lists this clonotype with many counts. The chain links TRBV30 to TRBJ2-1; TRBD1 matches 9 bases. This CDR3 spans 12 amino acids. CDR1 and CDR2 (germline): GTSNPN, SVGIG (reference sequence). J lost 8 bases, V lost 2 bases, and 1 base had no gene match. The CDR3 DNA reads TGTGCCTGGAGTCGGACAGGGGATGAGCAGTTCTTC. Residues: CAWSRTGDEQFF.

V is TRBV28 and J is TRBJ1-5; possibly TRBD1 for D (6 bases). Between the trimmed V and J ends, which lost 5 bases and 7 bases, there was a span of 18 bases. The CDR3 extends over 15 amino acids. Per the germline V gene, CDR1 is MDHEN and CDR2 is SYDVKM. This CDR3 reads CASSPSRGVGQPQHF. The CDR3 nucleotides are TGTGCCAGCAGTCCCAGTAGGGGGGTGGGGCAGCCCCAGCATTTT.

The CDR3 loop is CSARAGKDTQYF. The CDR3 DNA reads as TGCAGTGCTAGGGCAGGTAAAGATACGCAGTATTTT. This chain uses TRBV20-1 with TRBJ2-3; D is unresolved. Germline V gene lookup returns CDR1 DFQATT and CDR2 SNEGSKA (reference sequence). This CDR3 is 12 amino acids long. The V gene lost 3 bases and the J gene lost 5 bases, with 9 bases spanning the gap.

This clonotype has more than one count but fewer than ten. The chain joins TRBV19 to TRBJ1-1; D unclear. The ends were cut back, 7 bases at V and 6 bases at J, with 18 bases in the middle. The germline CDR1 and CDR2 sequences are LNHDA and SQIVND (reference sequence). There are 14 residues in the CDR3. CDR3 sequence (DNA): TGTGCCAGTACGGGATGGTCCGAACACGCTGAAGCTTTCTTT. It specifies CASTGWSEHAEAFF.

This clonotype was counted at least ten times. The V gene is TRBV14, the J gene TRBJ2-7, with TRBD2 as a possible D gene (7 bases). Trimming removed 2 bases at V and 3 bases at J, with 14 bases between. Germline V gene lookup returns CDR1 SGHDN and CDR2 FVKESK. This CDR3 has 15 amino acids. This CDR3 reads CASSQRSGTNYEQYF. The CDR3 DNA sequence: TGTGCCAGCAGCCAAAGAAGCGGGACAAACTACGAGCAGTACTTC.

This clonotype came up many times. The genes are TRBV11-2 and TRBJ2-3, with no clear D. V lost 3 bases, J lost 2 bases, and 6 bases lay in between. There are 13 residues in the CDR3. Germline CDR1 and CDR2: SGHAT and FQNNGV. The CDR3 nucleotides are TGTGCCAGCAGCTTTACGTTCACAGATACGCAGTATTTT. It specifies CASSFTFTDTQYF.